Listed below are T cell receptor beta chains from one sample, sequenced in a study of T-cell memory formation after mild COVID-19. TCRdb reanalysed the 5' RACE reads using MiXCR and keeps one entry per CDR3 protein. Here the sample spans about 400,000 distinct CDR3 sequences, about 22% being singletons. Sequenced: PBMCs or a T cell subset sorted from them (not recorded which). The receptors come from an adult woman who had mild COVID-19 (a few samples of this study predate the infection). Cell type and time point are not known. Both conserved end residues are part of each CDR3. D genes are given only for firm matches. Not every row has a clone size; where given, it reads once, few, many or a size class.

j_call,d_call,clone_size,v_call,cdr3_aa,cdr3_nt
TRBJ2-1,TRBD2,many,TRBV27,CASSFTSGSSYNEQFF,TGTGCCAGCAGTTTTACTAGCGGGAGCTCCTACAATGAGCAGTTCTTC
TRBJ2-5,-,-,TRBV10-3,CAISEFTAAVQETQYF,TGTGCCATCAGTGAGTTCACTGCAGCCGTCCAAGAGACCCAGTACTTC
TRBJ2-2,-,-,TRBV5-1,CASSLNRARSGELFF,TGCGCCAGCAGCTTAAACAGGGCCCGGAGCGGGGAGCTGTTTTTT
TRBJ2-2,-,few,TRBV5-1,CARPPARIGELFF,TGCGCCAGGCCGCCGGCTCGAATCGGGGAGCTGTTTTTT
TRBJ2-5,TRBD2,-,TRBV4-2,CASSQDWASGGMYQETQYF,TGTGCCAGCAGCCAAGACTGGGCTAGCGGGGGGATGTACCAAGAGACCCAGTACTTC
TRBJ1-2,-,once,TRBV6-5,CASSYSSPPENYGYTF,TGTGCCAGCAGTTACTCGAGTCCCCCAGAAAACTATGGCTACACCTTC
TRBJ2-2,-,-,TRBV7-3,CASSSVLGPGELFF,TGTGCCAGCAGCTCCGTACTAGGTCCCGGGGAGCTGTTTTTT
TRBJ1-1,TRBD1,few,TRBV5-6,CASSLLDRVFTEAFF,TGTGCCAGCAGCTTGCTGGACAGGGTATTCACTGAAGCTTTCTTT
TRBJ1-5,TRBD1,-,TRBV27,CASSPTPRGQGGNQPQHF,TGTGCCAGCAGTCCAACCCCCAGGGGGCAAGGCGGCAATCAGCCCCAGCATTTT
TRBJ2-5,TRBD2,-,TRBV24-1,CATSDGSGSRETQYF,TGTGCCACCAGTGATGGGAGCGGGAGTCGGGAGACCCAGTACTTC
TRBJ2-2,-,few,TRBV7-9,CASSSLHPRTGELFF,TGTGCCAGCAGCTCACTACACCCTCGCACCGGGGAGCTGTTTTTT
TRBJ2-1,-,-,TRBV3-1,CASSHAGQVLYNEQFF,TGTGCCAGCAGCCACGCGGGCCAGGTCCTCTACAATGAGCAGTTCTTC
TRBJ2-5,TRBD2,-,TRBV5-5,CASRRLGTGGETQYF,TGTGCCAGCAGACGATTAGGAACGGGGGGAGAGACCCAGTACTTC
TRBJ1-5,TRBD1,-,TRBV24-1,CATSDQGGRNQPQHF,TGTGCCACCAGTGACCAAGGGGGCAGGAATCAGCCCCAGCATTTT
TRBJ1-1,TRBD1,few,TRBV5-1,CASSLRTGEAFF,TGCGCCAGCAGCTTAAGGACAGGCGAAGCTTTCTTT
TRBJ2-3,TRBD1,-,TRBV5-1,CASSRGQVLSTDTQYF,TGCGCCAGCAGCCGGGGACAGGTCCTAAGCACAGATACGCAGTATTTT
TRBJ1-1,TRBD1,-,TRBV9,CASSPRTGKNTEAFF,TGTGCCAGCAGCCCCCGGACAGGAAAGAACACTGAAGCTTTCTTT
TRBJ2-1,-,few,TRBV11-2,CASSSRDENEQFF,TGTGCCAGCAGCTCTCGGGACGAAAATGAGCAGTTCTTC
TRBJ2-4,TRBD2,few,TRBV12-3/TRBV12-4,CASSHSGIAKNIQYF,TGTGCCAGCAGTCATAGCGGGATAGCCAAAAACATTCAGTACTTC
TRBJ2-7,TRBD2,-,TRBV6-1,CASIRGGTYEQYF,TGTGCCAGCATCCGCGGGGGGACCTACGAGCAGTACTTC
TRBJ1-3,-,few,TRBV7-9,CASSFRTAMGNTIYF,TGTGCCAGCAGCTTCAGGACAGCCATGGGAAACACCATATATTTT
TRBJ2-1,-,-,TRBV5-1,CASSHTVPASNEQFF,TGCGCCAGCAGCCATACAGTGCCGGCTAGTAATGAGCAGTTCTTC
TRBJ2-7,TRBD1,-,TRBV27,CASSTGRGLNYEQYF,TGTGCCAGCAGTACGGGCAGGGGGCTAAACTACGAGCAGTACTTC
TRBJ2-7,TRBD1,-,TRBV20-1,CSAEGQGQTYEQYF,TGCAGTGCTGAGGGACAGGGGCAAACCTACGAGCAGTACTTC
TRBJ2-7,TRBD2,once,TRBV30,CACGTSGRPPYEQYF,TGTGCCTGTGGGACTAGCGGGAGGCCCCCCTACGAGCAGTACTTC
TRBJ1-3,TRBD1,-,TRBV3-1,CASSHGDRGNTIYF,TGTGCCAGCAGCCATGGGGACAGGGGAAACACCATATATTTT
TRBJ2-7,TRBD1,few,TRBV15,CATSPYPGQASEQYF,TGTGCCACCAGCCCCTACCCGGGACAGGCGTCCGAGCAGTACTTC
TRBJ2-5,TRBD2,-,TRBV3-1,CASSPPSSGGTQYF,TGTGCCAGCAGCCCTCCATCTAGCGGGGGAACTCAGTACTTC
TRBJ2-1,TRBD1,-,TRBV11-1,CASSSPTGEDYNEQFF,TGTGCCAGCAGCTCCCCGACAGGGGAGGACTACAATGAGCAGTTCTTC
TRBJ1-5,-,once,TRBV5-1,CASSLEYPNQPQHF,TGCGCCAGCAGCTTGGAATATCCCAATCAGCCCCAGCATTTT
TRBJ2-5,TRBD2,-,TRBV28,CASSHGLAGVGETQYF,TGTGCCAGCAGTCACGGACTAGCGGGAGTTGGGGAGACCCAGTACTTC
TRBJ1-2,-,few,TRBV27,CASRAAREGYTF,TGTGCCAGCAGGGCCGCCAGGGAAGGCTACACCTTC
TRBJ1-1,-,-,TRBV2,CASMNGMNTEAFF,TGTGCCAGCATGAACGGTATGAACACTGAAGCTTTCTTT
TRBJ1-5,-,few,TRBV10-3,CAISEYREGAQHF,TGTGCCATCAGTGAATACAGGGAAGGGGCCCAGCATTTT
TRBJ2-1,TRBD2,many,TRBV5-1,CASSPSPLAGGRNEQFF,TGCGCCAGCAGCCCCTCCCCACTAGCGGGGGGGCGTAATGAGCAGTTCTTC
TRBJ2-7,TRBD2,-,TRBV11-3,CASSLGSQREGHQSF,TGTGCCAGCAGCTTAGGATCACAGCGGGAGGGCCATCAATCCTTC
TRBJ1-1,-,few,TRBV6-5,CASSGRPGDPEAFF,TGTGCCAGCAGTGGGCGGCCTGGGGATCCTGAAGCTTTCTTT
TRBJ2-4,TRBD2,few,TRBV15,CATSVTSEKNIQYF,TGTGCCACCAGCGTGACTAGCGAAAAAAACATTCAGTACTTC
TRBJ1-1,-,-,TRBV7-2,CASSSFDSMNTEAFF,TGTGCCAGCAGCTCCTTCGACAGCATGAACACTGAAGCTTTCTTT
TRBJ2-5,-,few,TRBV29-1,CSVDGIDQETQYF,TGCAGCGTTGATGGAATAGACCAAGAGACCCAGTACTTC
TRBJ1-1,TRBD1,-,TRBV5-1,CASSSSGQGGTEAFF,TGCGCCAGCAGCTCATCCGGACAGGGAGGCACTGAAGCTTTCTTT
TRBJ2-2,-,few,TRBV12-3/TRBV12-4,CASNRPTGELFF,TGTGCCAGCAATAGACCCACCGGGGAGCTGTTTTTT
TRBJ2-2,-,few,TRBV6-5,CASSYLAASTGELFF,TGTGCCAGCAGTTATTTGGCGGCCTCCACCGGGGAGCTGTTTTTT
TRBJ1-4,-,-,TRBV6-4,CASSVAGATNEKLFF,TGTGCCAGCAGTGTCGCAGGGGCTACTAATGAAAAACTGTTTTTT
TRBJ2-5,TRBD2,once,TRBV13,CASSLGLAGGPMETQYF,TGTGCCAGCAGCTTGGGGCTAGCGGGAGGGCCGATGGAGACCCAGTACTTC
TRBJ1-2,TRBD1,-,TRBV19,CASRPTGANGYTF,TGTGCCAGTAGACCGACAGGGGCTAATGGCTACACCTTC
TRBJ2-7,TRBD1,few,TRBV2,CASSGGGRGSHEQYF,TGTGCCAGCAGTGGAGGGGGCAGGGGATCCCACGAGCAGTACTTC
TRBJ1-6,TRBD1,-,TRBV5-4,CASSPDRVMRNSPLHF,TGTGCCAGCAGCCCGGACAGGGTCATGCGGAATTCACCCCTCCACTTT
TRBJ2-3,-,few,TRBV12-3/TRBV12-4,CASSSTAATDTQYF,TGTGCCAGCAGTTCCACCGCGGCCACAGATACGCAGTATTTT
TRBJ2-3,TRBD2,-,TRBV24-1,CATSGSSGVGDTQYF,TGTGCCACCAGTGGATCAAGCGGGGTGGGGGATACGCAGTATTTT
TRBJ2-7,TRBD2,many,TRBV7-2,CASSSRGTSGYEQYF,TGTGCCAGCAGCTCGAGGGGGACTAGCGGCTACGAGCAGTACTTC